One and the same sample provided the 8 T cell receptor beta chains below, sequenced in a study of shared clonotypes between healthy human individuals. Data came from immunoSEQ multiplex PCR; TCRdb stores just in-frame clones and leaves some out. The sample comprises about 480,000 clones, 60% to 80% of which are singletons, and about 12% rests with the top ten. Sequenced input: PBMCs. These receptors originate from a woman aged 35 to 49 in good health. Some clones in this sample may be carry-over from other donors' samples.

The chain has TRBV6-1 and TRBJ1-3; D unresolved. Germline V gives CDR1 MNHNS, CDR2 SASEGT. The CDR3 runs 15 residues. V was trimmed by 6 bases and J by 0 bases, leaving 12 bases between them. For the CDR3, the DNA is TGTGCCAGCAGCCCCACGCGGCACTCTGGAAACACCATATATTTT. Residues: CASSPTRHSGNTIYF.

V and J are TRBV11-2 and TRBJ2-7; perhaps TRBD2 as D (5 bases). CDR1 SGHAT and CDR2 FQNNGV come from the germline V gene. Trimming removed 3 bases from V and 3 bases from J, with 15 bases in between. The CDR3 is 15 amino acids. The CDR3 region is CASSLFNLAGYEQYF. DNA for the CDR3: TGTGCCAGCAGCTTGTTTAATCTAGCAGGCTACGAGCAGTACTTC.

The chain recombines TRBV13 with TRBJ2-1; no firm D call. Germline loops: CDR1 PRHDT, CDR2 FYEKMQ (reference sequence). The CDR3 loop spans 14 amino acids. The ends were cut back, 3 bases at V and 3 bases at J, with 9 bases in the middle. The CDR3: CASSFPLGYNEQFF. The CDR3 DNA reads as TGTGCCAGCAGCTTCCCCCTAGGCTACAATGAGCAGTTCTTC.

The CDR3, as DNA: TGCGCCAGCAGCCAAGATGGAGCTAGCGGGAGTCTCGTGGGTAGTGGGGCCAACGTCCTGACTTTC. Its protein is CASSQDGASGSLVGSGANVLTF. The chain recombines TRBV4-1 with TRBJ2-6; TRBD2 matches 10 bases. V lost 0 bases to trimming and J lost 3 bases; unmatched junction nucleotides: 17. Germline V CDR1 and CDR2: MGHRA, YSYEKL. This CDR3 is 22 amino acids long.

The chain links TRBV6-1 to TRBJ1-2, with D possibly matching TRBD1 (6 bases). CDR1 and CDR2 from the germline V gene are MNHNS and SASEGT. The length of the CDR3 is 16 residues. With 1 base removed from V and 4 bases from J, the gap between germline ends came to 16 bases. The DNA of the CDR3 is TGTGCCAGCAGTGAAGGCAGGGGCCCCCTTGCCTATGGCTACACCTTC. Its translation: CASSEGRGPLAYGYTF.

The chain uses TRBV29-1 and TRBJ2-4; possibly TRBD2 for D (6 bases). Germline V gene lookup returns CDR1 SQVTM and CDR2 ANQGSEA. CDR3 length equals 13 residues. Between the trimmed V and J ends, which lost 4 bases and 2 bases, there was a span of 9 bases. The CDR3 spells CSVVAGPKNIQYF. In DNA, the CDR3 is TGCAGCGTTGTGGCGGGGCCCAAAAACATTCAGTACTTC. Supplemented by reference TRBV29-1 and TRBJ2-4, the full variable domain reads SAVISQKPSRDICQRGTSLTIQCQVDSQVTMMFWYRQQPGQSLTLIATANQGSEATYESGFVIDKFPISRPNLTFSTLTVSNMSPEDSSIYLCSVVAGPKNIQYFGAGTRLSVL.

The V and J genes are TRBV7-8 and TRBJ2-7, with D perhaps assigned TRBD1 or TRBD2 (7 bases each). The CDR3 totals 16 residues. V was pared by 0 bases and J by 4 bases, with 16 bases between. Germline CDR1 SGHVS, CDR2 FQNEAQ. The CDR3 DNA is TGTGCCAGCAGCTTAGCGGGAGGGACAGTCAAATACGAGCAGTACTTC. It specifies CASSLAGGTVKYEQYF.

V and J are TRBV27 and TRBJ2-4; TRBD1 might be the D (7 bases). The CDR3 has 17 residues. From germline, CDR1 is MNHEY and CDR2 SMNVEV (reference sequence). V gave up 5 bases and J gave up 2 bases, with 19 bases separating them. CDR3 nucleotides: TGTGCCAGCAGTCCCAACAGGGGAGGCTTTCCCAAAAACATTCAGTACTTC. Residues: CASSPNRGGFPKNIQYF.